This T cell receptor (beta chain) was identified in a study of blood T cell repertoires in COVID-19. Study at large: The United States, Italy and Spain were the sources of the acute and convalescent COVID-19 samples. Nucleic acid was either cDNA or gDNA, and it came from T cells, B-cell-depleted T cells, or PBMCs.

The CDR3 runs 12 residues. Germline V CDR1 and CDR2: MNHEY, SMNVEV (reference sequence). With 5 bases removed from V and 6 bases from J, the gap between germline ends came to 7 bases. Generated by immunoSEQ multiplex PCR, the TCRdb table keeps only in-frame clones and is missing some. This sample carries over 350,000 clones, 86% of them seen once, and the ten largest clones take 1.4%. This TCR was recovered from a woman between 25 and 40 years old with active or convalescent COVID-19. The V and J genes are TRBV27 and TRBJ2-2, with D possibly being TRBD2 (5 bases). The sequenced sample was peripheral blood. Written as DNA, the CDR3 is TGTGCCAGCAGTCGGGGATCCGGGGAGCTGTTTTTT. Translation: CASSRGSGELFF.